Each of the 15 T cell receptor beta chains below was sequenced from the same sample in a study of shared clonotypes between healthy human individuals (dated by TCRdb to 2020 to 2021). Libraries were made using the immunoSEQ multiplex PCR assay. The table comes from immuneACCESS by way of TCRdb, which keeps in-frame sequences with V and J called. Part of the clones is missing from these tables; in studies checked, under half for an unresolved V gene and the rest for unknown reasons. For this sample there are some 2,100,000 clones; approximately 94% appear just once. The ten most abundant clones make up about 0.13% of the sample. Sequencing was carried out using naive CD4+ T cells sorted from blood. The cell subset or site label here, explained by the study, means: CD45RA+ positively selected. The receptors were gathered from a man between 18 and 29 years old in good health.

The chain employs TRBV6-4 and TRBJ2-1; 7 nucleotides align to TRBD1. Germline V gene sequence: CDR1 MRHNA, CDR2 SNTAGT. The CDR3 covers 14 residues. J gave up 0 bases and V 6 bases, and 2 bases lay outside the gene matches. CDR3 coding DNA: TGTGCCAGCAGCCGGGACAGCTCCTACAATGAGCAGTTCTTC. Translation gives CASSRDSSYNEQFF.

This clone is a singleton in its sample. CDR3 sequence (DNA): TGTGCCAGCAGCATCCTTGGACAGGGCCACGAGCAGTACTTC. It encodes CASSILGQGHEQYF. The rearrangement uses TRBV7-9 and TRBJ2-7; 8 bases fit TRBD1. This CDR3 is built from 14 residues. Looked up from germline, CDR1 is SEHNR and CDR2 is FQNEAQ (reference sequence). The V gene end was trimmed by 5 bases and the J gene end by 5 bases; junction bases not matched to a gene: 8.

The V gene is TRBV29-1, the J gene TRBJ2-1; maybe TRBD2 (6 bases). V lost 7 bases, J lost 8 bases, and 15 bases lay in between. The germline V gene encodes CDR1 SQVTM and CDR2 ANQGSEA. The CDR3 covers 12 residues. The CDR3 DNA sequence: TGCAGCGCCACGACTAGTTTCGATGAGCAGTTCTTC. Its protein is CSATTSFDEQFF.

For this clone: Other DNA sequences in this sample translate to the same CDR3. J is TRBJ2-7 and V is TRBV10-1, with D maybe TRBD2 (5 bases). Deletions cut 4 bases from V and 4 bases from J, with 8 bases between. CDR1 is WNHNN, CDR2 SYGVQD, per germline (reference sequence). The CDR3 covers 12 residues. The CDR3 region is CASSAGSYEQYF. The CDR3 DNA follows: TGCGCCAGCAGTGCGGGGTCTTACGAGCAGTACTTC.

The V and J genes are TRBV7-3 and TRBJ1-4, with D unresolved. This CDR3 is 15 amino acids long. V dropped 3 bases and J dropped 0 bases, with 8 bases sitting between them. Germline values: CDR1 SGHTA, CDR2 FQGTGA. CDR3 DNA sequence: TGTGCCAGCAGCTTTCCATCCGCAACTAATGAAAAACTGTTTTTT. The encoded protein is CASSFPSATNEKLFF.

The chain joins TRBV19 to TRBJ2-7, with TRBD2 identical over 10 bases. The ends lost 3 bases at V and 4 bases at J; junction bases unmatched: 6. Germline CDR1 and CDR2: LNHDA and SQIVND (reference sequence). This CDR3 has 15 residues. CDR3 DNA sequence: TGTGCCAGTAGTATCCGAGCGGGAGGGAGATACGAGCAGTACTTC. Translation gives CASSIRAGGRYEQYF.

The J gene is TRBJ2-1, the V gene TRBV4-1; unclear D gene. Trimming pared 1 base from V and 4 bases from J, leaving 17 bases between. This CDR3 has 17 residues. Germline V gene lookup returns CDR1 MGHRA and CDR2 YSYEKL. For the CDR3, the DNA is TGCGCCAGCAGCCAAGTAGCCGGAGTGGATAAATACAATGAGCAGTTCTTC. It yields the protein CASSQVAGVDKYNEQFF.

This clone was seen once. This rearrangement joins TRBV1 to TRBJ1-4. TRBV1 is termed a pseudogene. This CDR3 has 17 amino acids. Here the CDR3 DNA reads TGCACCAGCAGCCAAGAAGCTCCGAGGGATACTAATGAAAAACTGTTTTTT. The encoded protein is CTSSQEAPRDTNEKLFF.

This chain connects TRBV4-2 to TRBJ1-3, with unresolved D. This CDR3 region has 15 residues. Per germline, CDR1 LGHNA and CDR2 YNFKEQ. The V gene lost 4 bases and the J gene lost 2 bases, with 12 bases spanning the gap. The CDR3 spells CASSPSSAPGNTIYF. The CDR3 DNA follows: TGTGCCAGCAGCCCCAGTTCGGCCCCTGGAAACACCATATATTTT.

In regard to this clone: The sample carries other DNA sequences with the same CDR3. The rearrangement joins TRBV11-2 to TRBJ2-7; 12 bases match TRBD1. Losses at the gene ends were 5 bases for V and 4 bases for J; bases not matched to a gene: 3. The CDR3 consists of 14 residues. Germline assignment: CDR1 SGHAT and CDR2 FQNNGV. CDR3 sequence: CASSRGQGAYEQYF. The CDR3, as DNA: TGTGCCAGCAGCCGGGGACAGGGGGCATACGAGCAGTACTTC.

This chain joins TRBV6-6 and TRBJ2-2; 9 nucleotides align to TRBD2. Germline CDR1 and CDR2: MNHNY and SVGAGI (reference sequence). Trimming took 6 bases from V and 0 from J; bases not matched to a gene: 5. The length of the CDR3 is 16 residues. In nucleotides, the CDR3 is TGTGCCAGCAGCTCTGGGACTAGCTCGAACACCGGGGAGCTGTTTTTT. Translated: CASSSGTSSNTGELFF.

This clone was seen once. The CDR3 DNA reads as TGCAGCGTTGAAGCCGGGACGGGGGCCTACGAGCAGTACTTC. Translated: CSVEAGTGAYEQYF. The rearrangement joins TRBV29-1 to TRBJ2-7, with D perhaps TRBD2 (6 bases). The V gene lost 1 base and the J gene lost 2 bases, with 12 bases spanning the gap. Germline CDR1 is SQVTM and CDR2 is ANQGSEA. The CDR3 is 14 amino acids.

The chain employs TRBV7-2 and TRBJ2-1; 11 nucleotides line up with TRBD2. Trimming cost V 5 bases and J 9 bases; bases outside gene matches: 9. The CDR3 has 15 amino acids. Germline values: CDR1 SGHTA, CDR2 FQGNSA. The CDR3 DNA sequence: TGTGCCAGCAGCGAAACTAGCGGGAGTTTCGGTGAGCAGTTCTTC. Translated: CASSETSGSFGEQFF.

The chain employs TRBV10-2 and TRBJ2-5; D unclear. This CDR3 contains 15 residues. The V gene lost 0 bases and the J gene lost 5 bases, with 13 bases spanning the gap. Germline loops: CDR1 WSHSY, CDR2 SAAADI. The CDR3 sequence: CASSESRTGRETQYF. CDR3 coding DNA: TGCGCCAGCAGTGAGTCCAGGACCGGGCGGGAGACCCAGTACTTC.

The chain employs TRBV7-2 and TRBJ2-7; 11 nucleotides match TRBD1. The CDR3 runs 14 residues. V gave up 5 bases and J gave up 9 bases; unmatched junction bases: 9. Germline CDR1 and CDR2: SGHTA and FQGNSA. The CDR3 DNA reads TGTGCCAGCAGCCCAGGACAGGGGGCGCCAGTGCAGTACTTC. Protein product: CASSPGQGAPVQYF. The full variable domain, in which reference TRBV7-2 and TRBJ2-7 provide the parts outside the CDR3, is GAGVSQSPSNKVTEKGKDVELRCDPISGHTALYWYRQSLGQGLEFLIYFQGNSAPDKSGLPSDRFSAERTGGSVSTLTIQRTQQEDSAVYLCASSPGQGAPVQYFGPGTRLTVT.